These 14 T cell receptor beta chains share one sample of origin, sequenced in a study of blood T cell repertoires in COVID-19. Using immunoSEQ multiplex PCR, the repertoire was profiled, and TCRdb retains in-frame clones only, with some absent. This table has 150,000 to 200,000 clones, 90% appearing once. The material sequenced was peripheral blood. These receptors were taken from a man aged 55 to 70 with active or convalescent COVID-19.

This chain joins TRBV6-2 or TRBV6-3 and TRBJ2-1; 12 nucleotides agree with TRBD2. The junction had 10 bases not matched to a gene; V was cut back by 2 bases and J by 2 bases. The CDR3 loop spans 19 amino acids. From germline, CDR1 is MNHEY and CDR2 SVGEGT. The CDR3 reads CASSYPLAGGPSTYNEQFF. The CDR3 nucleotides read TGTGCCAGCAGTTACCCTCTAGCGGGAGGGCCCTCTACCTACAATGAGCAGTTCTTC.

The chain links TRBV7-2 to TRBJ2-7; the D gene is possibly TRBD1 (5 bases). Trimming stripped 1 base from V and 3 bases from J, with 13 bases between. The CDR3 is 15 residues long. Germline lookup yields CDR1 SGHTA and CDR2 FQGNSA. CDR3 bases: TGTGCCAGCAGCTTAGTCGGCGACAGAAACTACGAGCAGTACTTC. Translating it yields CASSLVGDRNYEQYF.

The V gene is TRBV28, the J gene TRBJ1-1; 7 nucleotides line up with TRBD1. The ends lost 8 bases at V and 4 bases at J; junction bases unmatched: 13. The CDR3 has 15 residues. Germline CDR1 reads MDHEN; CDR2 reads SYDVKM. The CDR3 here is CASGKYRGLGTEAFF. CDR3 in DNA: TGTGCCAGCGGAAAATATAGGGGGCTTGGCACTGAAGCTTTCTTT.

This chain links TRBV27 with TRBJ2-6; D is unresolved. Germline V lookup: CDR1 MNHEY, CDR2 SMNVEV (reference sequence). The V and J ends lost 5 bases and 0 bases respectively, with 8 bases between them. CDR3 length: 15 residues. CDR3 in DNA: TGTGCCAGCAGTCTTGAGTTCTCTGGGGCCAACGTCCTGACTTTC. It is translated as CASSLEFSGANVLTF. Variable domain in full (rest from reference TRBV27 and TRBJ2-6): EAQVTQNPRYLITVTGKKLTVTCSQNMNHEYMSWYRQDPGLGLRQIYYSMNVEVTDKGDVPEGYKVSRKEKRNFPLILESPSPNQTSLYFCASSLEFSGANVLTFGAGSRLTVL.

Written as DNA, the CDR3 is TGCGCCAGCAGCTTGGGGGCAGGGCAAGGCTACACCTTC. This codes for CASSLGAGQGYTF. V and J are TRBV5-1 and TRBJ1-2, with a weak D call TRBD1 (5 bases). V lost 0 bases and J 8 bases, leaving 11 bases between the germline ends. The CDR3 runs to 13 residues. Germline assignment: CDR1 SGHRS and CDR2 YFSETQ.

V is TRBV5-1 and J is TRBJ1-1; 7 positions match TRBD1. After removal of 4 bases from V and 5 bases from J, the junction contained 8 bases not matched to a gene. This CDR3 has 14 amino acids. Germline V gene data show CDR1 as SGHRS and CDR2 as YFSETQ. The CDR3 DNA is TGCGCCAGCAGCCTGACAGGGTCGGGGACTGAAGCTTTCTTT. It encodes CASSLTGSGTEAFF.

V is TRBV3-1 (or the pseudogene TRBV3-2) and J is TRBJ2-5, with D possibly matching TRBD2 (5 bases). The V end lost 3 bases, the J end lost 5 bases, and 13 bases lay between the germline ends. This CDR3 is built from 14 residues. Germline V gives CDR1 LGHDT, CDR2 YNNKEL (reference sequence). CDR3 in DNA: TGTGCCAGCAGCCACGCTCCGGGGAGTGAGACCCAGTACTTC. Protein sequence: CASSHAPGSETQYF.

CDR3 sequence: CATSDLGTSDTQYF. The CDR3 coding sequence is TGTGCCACCAGTGACCTTGGGACTTCGGATACGCAGTATTTT. The rearrangement joins TRBV24-1 to TRBJ2-3, with D possibly matching TRBD2 (6 bases). V lost 4 bases and J 6 bases, leaving 13 bases between the germline ends. CDR1 and CDR2 from the germline V gene are KGHDR and SFDVKD. This CDR3 has 14 residues.

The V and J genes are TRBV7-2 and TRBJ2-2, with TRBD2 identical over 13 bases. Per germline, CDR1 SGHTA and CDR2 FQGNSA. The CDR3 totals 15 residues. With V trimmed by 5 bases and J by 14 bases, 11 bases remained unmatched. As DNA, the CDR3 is TGTGCCAGCAGCCAAGTTGGACTAGCGGGAGCCCCCCTGTTTTTT. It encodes CASSQVGLAGAPLFF.

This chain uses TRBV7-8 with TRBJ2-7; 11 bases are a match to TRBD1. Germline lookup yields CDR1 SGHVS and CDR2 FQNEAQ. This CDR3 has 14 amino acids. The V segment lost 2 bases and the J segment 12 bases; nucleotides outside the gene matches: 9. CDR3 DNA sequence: TGTGCCAGCAGCTTAATACCGGGACAGGGGGATCGGTACTTC. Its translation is CASSLIPGQGDRYF.

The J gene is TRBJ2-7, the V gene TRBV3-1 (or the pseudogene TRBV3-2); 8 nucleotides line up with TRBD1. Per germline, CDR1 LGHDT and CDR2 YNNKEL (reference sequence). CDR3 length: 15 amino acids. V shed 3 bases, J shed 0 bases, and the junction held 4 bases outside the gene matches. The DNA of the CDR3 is TGTGCCAGCAGCCATAACGGACAGGGCTCCTACGAGCAGTACTTC. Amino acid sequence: CASSHNGQGSYEQYF.

The CDR3 sequence: CASSETVSGNTIYF. In nucleotides, the CDR3 is TGTGCCAGCAGTGAGACAGTCTCTGGAAACACCATATATTTT. The chain couples TRBV25-1 to TRBJ1-3; possible D gene TRBD1, 5 bases. Germline V gene lookup returns CDR1 MGHDK and CDR2 SYGVNS. The CDR3 length is 14 residues. V dropped 3 bases and J dropped 0 bases, with 6 bases sitting between them.

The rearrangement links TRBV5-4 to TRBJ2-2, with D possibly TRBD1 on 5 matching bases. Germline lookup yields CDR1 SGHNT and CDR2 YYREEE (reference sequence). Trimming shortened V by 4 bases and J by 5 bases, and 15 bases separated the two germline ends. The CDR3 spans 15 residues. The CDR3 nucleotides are TGTGCCAGCAGCCCCCTCTCAGGGTGGACCGGGGAGCTGTTTTTT. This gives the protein CASSPLSGWTGELFF. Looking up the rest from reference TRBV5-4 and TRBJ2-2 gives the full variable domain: ETGVTQSPTHLIKTRGQQVTLRCSSQSGHNTVSWYQQALGQGPQFIFQYYREEENGRGNFPPRFSGLQFPNYSSELNVNALELDDSALYLCASSPLSGWTGELFFGEGSRLTVL.

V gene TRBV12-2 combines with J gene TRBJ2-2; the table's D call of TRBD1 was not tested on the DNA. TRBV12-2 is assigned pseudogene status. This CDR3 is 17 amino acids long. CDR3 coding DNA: TGTGCAAGTCGCTTAGCGGGGGACAGGGAAATCACCGGGGAGCTGTTTTTT. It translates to CASRLAGDREITGELFF.